One sample yielded the 9 T cell receptor beta chains listed below, sequenced in a study of blood T cell repertoires in COVID-19. Here immunoSEQ multiplex PCR was the method, and the copy in TCRdb shows in-frame clones only, minus some. The profile shows about 150,000 clones, approximately 81% of them singletons. Sequenced sample: PBMCs or T cells enriched from blood (not recorded which). The receptor set was obtained from a woman aged 45-60 years who had recovered from COVID-19.

DNA of the CDR3: TGTGCCAGCATCCATAGCTCCTACAATGAGCAGTTCTTC. This encodes CASIHSSYNEQFF. The chain links TRBV21-1 to TRBJ2-1; no check of the table's D call, TRBD2, against the DNA was made. TRBV21-1 is reported as a pseudogene. The length of the CDR3 is 13 residues.

The CDR3 loop reads CASGTFSYNSPLHF. The CDR3, as DNA: TGTGCCAGCGGGACATTTTCCTATAATTCACCCCTCCACTTT. The chain employs TRBV27 and TRBJ1-6; possibly TRBD1 for D (6 bases). CDR1 and CDR2 from the germline V gene are MNHEY and SMNVEV (reference sequence). The CDR3 consists of 14 residues. V was cut by 8 bases and J by 1 base, with 9 bases left in between.

The chain carries TRBV2 and TRBJ1-2, with 8 bases fitting TRBD1. The germline gives CDR1 SNHLY, CDR2 FYNNEI. The CDR3 extends over 15 amino acids. V gave up 10 bases and J gave up 8 bases; unmatched junction bases: 18. The CDR3 protein is CATLPGQGPLEGYTF. The DNA of the CDR3 is TGTGCCACCCTCCCCGGACAGGGCCCGTTGGAAGGCTACACCTTC.

This clone occurred once. Other DNA sequences of this sample code for an identical CDR3. The chain carries TRBV28 and TRBJ1-2, with 9 bases that match TRBD1. This CDR3 is 15 amino acids long. The germline V gene encodes CDR1 MDHEN and CDR2 SYDVKM. Trimming cost V 5 bases and J 11 bases; bases outside gene matches: 15. The CDR3 bases are TGTGCCAGCAGTGTGGGACAGGGTATGACTGGTGGTTACACCTTC. Protein: CASSVGQGMTGGYTF.

The V call is TRBV5-4, the J call TRBJ1-2; D is possibly TRBD1 (5 bases). This CDR3 contains 15 residues. Germline CDR1 and CDR2: SGHNT and YYREEE (reference sequence). Deletions cut 2 bases from V and 5 bases from J, with 16 bases between. CDR3 sequence (DNA): TGTGCCAGCAGCTTCCGGACACAAGGACCATATGGCTACACCTTC. This gives the protein CASSFRTQGPYGYTF. Looking up the rest from reference TRBV5-4 and TRBJ1-2 gives the full variable domain: ETGVTQSPTHLIKTRGQQVTLRCSSQSGHNTVSWYQQALGQGPQFIFQYYREEENGRGNFPPRFSGLQFPNYSSELNVNALELDDSALYLCASSFRTQGPYGYTFGSGTRLTVV.

The chain carries TRBV4-3 and TRBJ1-4; no clear D. This CDR3 is 17 amino acids long. V dropped 0 bases and J dropped 3 bases, with 14 bases sitting between them. Looked up from germline, CDR1 is LGHNA and CDR2 is YSLEER. The CDR3 sequence is CASSQEGEGRANEKLFF. CDR3 bases: TGCGCCAGCAGCCAAGAAGGTGAAGGGAGGGCTAATGAAAAACTGTTTTTT.

CDR3 sequence reads: CASSVAAGLNEQFF. CDR3 nucleotides: TGTGCCAGCAGCGTAGCGGCGGGCCTCAATGAGCAGTTCTTC. The V and J genes are TRBV9 and TRBJ2-1; tentatively, D is TRBD2 (5 bases). The CDR3 contains 14 residues. The V gene lost 0 bases and the J gene lost 6 bases, with 10 bases spanning the gap. Germline lookup yields CDR1 SGDLS and CDR2 YYNGEE.

The V call is TRBV4-3, the J call TRBJ1-4, with a weak D call TRBD1 (6 bases). The V and J ends lost 2 bases and 8 bases respectively, with 12 bases between them. This CDR3 contains 14 residues. Germline CDR1 reads LGHNA; CDR2 reads YSLEER. The CDR3 DNA reads as TGCGCCAGCAGCCAAACCCGGACAGCCGAAAAACTGTTTTTT. This gives the protein CASSQTRTAEKLFF.

This clone occurred once. V and J are TRBV5-4 and TRBJ2-4; D unresolved. V lost 9 bases, J lost 0 bases, and 13 bases lay in between. The CDR3 consists of 14 residues. The V gene's germline CDR1 is SGHNT and CDR2 YYREEE (reference sequence). The CDR3 loop reads CATTLLGAKNIQYF. The CDR3 DNA sequence: TGTGCCACCACCCTTCTAGGAGCCAAAAACATTCAGTACTTC. The variable domain in full, with the rest retrieved from reference TRBV5-4 and TRBJ2-4, is ETGVTQSPTHLIKTRGQQVTLRCSSQSGHNTVSWYQQALGQGPQFIFQYYREEENGRGNFPPRFSGLQFPNYSSELNVNALELDDSALYLCATTLLGAKNIQYFGAGTRLSVL.